This section outlines one TCR beta chain sequence together with its context. What it binds is not known. Trimming stripped 3 bases from V and 8 bases from J, with 17 bases between. The CDR3 contains 14 residues. Germline CDR1 is SGHRS and CDR2 is YFSETQ. The record originates from a study of shared clonotypes between healthy human individuals. Study-level information: For every donor, three CD4 naive, three CD4 memory, two CD8 naive and one CD8 memory plates were used.

Study results and caveats: Represented diversity (both genetic and exposure-history) was limited by the small number of donors.

Samples underwent the assay at deep level. Original methodology: Junction-only immunoSEQ sequences carried no quality scores, so filtering differed. Here immunoSEQ multiplex PCR was the method, and the copy in TCRdb shows in-frame clones only, minus some. Clone size and the V and J calls come from that table; the DNA yielded D and trimming. This repertoire shows approximately 320,000 clones, approximately 79% found once; its top ten account for 10%. The V gene is TRBV5-1, the J gene TRBJ1-2; D not resolved. This clonotype was sampled from a man aged 25-40 years in good health. Specimen: memory CD4+ T cells sorted from blood. The subset: CD45RA-negative fraction. The DNA for the CDR3 is TGCGCCAGCAGCTCTGACCCAACCGAGCGGGGCTACACCTTC. Translated: CASSSDPTERGYTF.